The rows below give T cell receptor beta chains drawn from one sample of a study of T cell responses to AZD1222 COVID-19 vaccine. The protocol was immunoSEQ multiplex PCR, while the TCRdb copy is restricted to in-frame clones and leaves out a portion. This table holds some 39,000 clones, 90% found once. The material sequenced was peripheral blood, taken 28 days after the second AZD1222 dose. The receptors stem from an adult who received the AZD1222 COVID-19 vaccine. Each CDR3 is given with its conserved first and last residue. The D gene is left open where the match is weak. Clone size, where shown, is once, few, many, or a class for clones that have expanded.

length	D	size	J	V	DNA	CDR3
15	-	-	TRBJ2-1	TRBV4-2	TGTGCCAGCAGCCAGGGCGGGACTTCCTACAATGAGCAGTTCTTC	CASSQGGTSYNEQFF
15	TRBD2	-	TRBJ2-1	TRBV11-2	TGTGCCAGCAGCTTGTCCGGGACTAGCGGGGGGTGGAGAGTCTTC	CASSLSGTSGGWRVF
16	-	-	TRBJ2-3	TRBV2	TGTGCCAGCAGTCCCCGTTGGGGGGACCTCACAGATACGCAGTATTTT	CASSPRWGDLTDTQYF
15	-	-	TRBJ1-1	TRBV4-1	TGCGCCAGCAGCCAAGAGCGGGCCTTGAACACTGAAGCTTTCTTT	CASSQERALNTEAFF
14	-	-	TRBJ2-1	TRBV6-5	TGTGCCGTTCGACGGGCAGGCTCCTACAATGAGCAGTTCTTC	CAVRRAGSYNEQFF
13	-	-	TRBJ2-2	TRBV5-1	TGCGCCAGCAGCTTGGAGGGCAGCGGGGAGCTGTTTTTT	CASSLEGSGELFF
15	-	-	TRBJ2-2	TRBV5-1	TGCGCCAGCAGCTTGGATCCCAGTCGAACCGGGGAGCTGTTTTTT	CASSLDPSRTGELFF
14	TRBD1	-	TRBJ2-7	TRBV5-6	TGTGCCAGCAGTTTTGGGGCCGACAGGGACGAGCAGTACTTC	CASSFGADRDEQYF
12	TRBD1	-	TRBJ1-1	TRBV7-2	TGTGCCAGCAGCTACGACAGGGTTGAAGCTTTCTTT	CASSYDRVEAFF
16	-	-	TRBJ2-3	TRBV3-1/TRBV3-2	TGTGCCAGCAGCCAAGAGGGGGGGGGCCTCACAGATACGCAGTATTTT	CASSQEGGGLTDTQYF
17	-	-	TRBJ1-6	TRBV6-6	TGTGCCAGCAGTCCCCGATCAAGAGTCTCCTATAATTCACCCCTCCACTTT	CASSPRSRVSYNSPLHF
14	TRBD1	-	TRBJ1-2	TRBV6-5	TGTGCCAGCAGGGATCAGACAGGGGTTATTTTAAGCACCTTC	CASRDQTGVILSTF
12	-	-	TRBJ2-1	TRBV3-1/TRBV3-2	TGTGCCAGCAGCCAAGAGGACGGTGAGCAGTTCTTC	CASSQEDGEQFF
13	-	-	TRBJ1-2	TRBV2	TGTGCCAGCACCGGGGGGGGTACGGGCGGCTACACCTTC	CASTGGGTGGYTF
14	-	-	TRBJ2-1	TRBV7-9	TGTGCCAGCATGTGGGACGGAAGTTCGGGTGAGCAGTTCTTC	CASMWDGSSGEQFF
14	-	-	TRBJ1-3	TRBV7-2	TGTGCCAGCAGCTTCACAGGGAACTTCGAGCCCATATATTTT	CASSFTGNFEPIYF
14	-	-	TRBJ1-1	TRBV5-1	TGCGCCAGCAGCTTGGGCGGGTTAAACACTGAAGCTTTCTTT	CASSLGGLNTEAFF
12	-	-	TRBJ1-2	TRBV5-4	TGTGCCAGCAGCTTGACAGACTATGGCTACACCTTC	CASSLTDYGYTF
14	TRBD1	-	TRBJ2-5	TRBV9	TGTGCCAGCAGCGTAGGACAGGGTGAGGAGACCCAGTACTTC	CASSVGQGEETQYF
15	-	-	TRBJ1-4	TRBV27	TGTGCCAGCAGTTTAGGACCCATCGGGAATGAAAAACTGTTTTTT	CASSLGPIGNEKLFF
15	-	few	TRBJ1-2	TRBV6-5	TGTGCCAGCAGCTCCACCGGGGGGAGGGCTGGGGGCTACACCTTC	CASSSTGGRAGGYTF
16	-	-	TRBJ2-3	TRBV3-1/TRBV3-2	TGTGCCAGCAGCTGCCGATGTCCTGTCATGCAAGATACGCAGTATTTT	CASSCRCPVMQDTQYF
14	-	-	TRBJ2-1	TRBV7-7	TGTGCCAGCAGCTTAGCGGGGGTAAAAAATGAGCAGTTCTTC	CASSLAGVKNEQFF
17	TRBD2	-	TRBJ2-3	TRBV7-2	TGTGCCAGCAGCCCTAGGAAAACCAGCGGGGATACAGATACGCAGTATTTT	CASSPRKTSGDTDTQYF
16	-	-	TRBJ2-2	TRBV10-3	TGTGCCATCAGTGAGTCGAGCAGTGCGAACACCGGGGAGCTGTTTTTT	CAISESSSANTGELFF
16	TRBD2	-	TRBJ2-1	TRBV5-5	TGTGCCAGCAGCCCGGATCCAGGACTAGCGGGGGAGCGGGGGTTCTTC	CASSPDPGLAGERGFF
12	TRBD1	few	TRBJ2-7	TRBV6-5	TGTGCCAGCAGCCCGACAGGGTACGAGCAGTACTTC	CASSPTGYEQYF
18	TRBD2	-	TRBJ2-3	TRBV27	TGTGCCAGCAGTAGGAGTGGACTAGCGGGGCGAAGCACAGATACGCAGTATTTT	CASSRSGLAGRSTDTQYF
13	-	-	TRBJ1-1	TRBV4-3	TGCGCCAGCAGCCAAGATGAATACACTGAAGCTTTCTTT	CASSQDEYTEAFF
15	-	once	TRBJ2-2	TRBV30	TGTGCCTGGATAGGTAGGGACCGCAACACCGGGGAGCTGTTTTTT	CAWIGRDRNTGELFF
14	TRBD1	-	TRBJ1-1	TRBV29-1	TGCAGCGTTGGGCGAGGGACAGGGGCAACTGAAGCTTTCTTT	CSVGRGTGATEAFF
16	-	-	TRBJ2-7	TRBV7-2	TGTGCCAGCAGCTTAGGAGGGGGACTTGGTACCTACGAGCAGTACTTC	CASSLGGGLGTYEQYF
18	-	-	TRBJ1-5	TRBV2	TGTGCCAGCAGTTTACAACAGGGTCTAGTCATAGGCAATCAGCCCCAGCATTTT	CASSLQQGLVIGNQPQHF
13	-	-	TRBJ1-3	TRBV7-2	TGTGCCAGCAGCTTAGCGCACGAAAACACCATATATTTT	CASSLAHENTIYF
15	TRBD1	-	TRBJ1-1	TRBV27	TGTGCCAGCAGCGGACAGGGAGCGAGGAACACTGAAGCTTTCTTT	CASSGQGARNTEAFF
15	-	-	TRBJ2-3	TRBV6-1	TGTGCCAGCAGTGACCTCCCGGGGGCAGAAGATACGCAGTATTTT	CASSDLPGAEDTQYF
14	TRBD1	-	TRBJ2-5	TRBV9	TGTGCCAGCAGCGCCGGACAGGGAGTAGAGACCCAGTACTTC	CASSAGQGVETQYF
14	TRBD1	-	TRBJ1-4	TRBV19	TGTGCCAGTTGTCCGGGACAGAGAAATGAAAAACTGTTTTTT	CASCPGQRNEKLFF
13	-	-	TRBJ2-7	TRBV12-5	TGTGCTAGTGGTTTCAGGGTAGGATACGAGCAGTACTTC	CASGFRVGYEQYF
12	-	-	TRBJ1-1	TRBV7-8	TGTGCCAGCAGCTTACGACCCACTGAAGCTTTCTTT	CASSLRPTEAFF
15	-	-	TRBJ1-1	TRBV15	TGTGCCACCAGCAGAGAGGGGACCTGGGGCACTGAAGCTTTCTTT	CATSREGTWGTEAFF
15	-	-	TRBJ2-2	TRBV10-3	TGTGCCATCAGTGAGCGGGCATCGAACACCGGGGAGCTGTTTTTT	CAISERASNTGELFF
14	-	once	TRBJ2-7	TRBV10-3	TGTGCCATCAGTGAGGGGGTTTTGGGCTACGAGCAGTACTTC	CAISEGVLGYEQYF